This TCR beta chain comes out of a study of blood T cell repertoires in COVID-19. Study-level information: Researchers got acute and convalescent COVID-19 samples from the United States, Italy and Spain. PBMCs, B-cell-depleted T cells, or T cells were the source of the cDNA or gDNA that made up the material.

The J segment lost 3 bases and the V segment lost 0 bases, leaving 5 bases of the junction unmatched. CDR3 length equals 16 residues. Germline V CDR1 and CDR2: SGHRS, YFSETQ. Under the authors' procedure: Amplification from reference gene primers served as the basis for estimated nucleated cell counts. Generated by immunoSEQ multiplex PCR, the TCRdb table keeps only in-frame clones and is missing some. That table gives V, J and clone size, and the DNA gave D and trimming. The sample includes over 100,000 clones, around 86% seen only once; the top ten take roughly 15%. Sequences were obtained from peripheral blood. The chain carries TRBV5-1 and TRBJ2-5; TRBD2 agrees at 10 bases. This receptor was obtained from a man aged 45-65 years with acute or convalescent COVID-19. In nucleotides, the CDR3 is TGCGCCAGCAGCTTGGAGCCTAGCGGGAGCGAAGAGACCCAGTACTTC. Encoded protein: CASSLEPSGSEETQYF.